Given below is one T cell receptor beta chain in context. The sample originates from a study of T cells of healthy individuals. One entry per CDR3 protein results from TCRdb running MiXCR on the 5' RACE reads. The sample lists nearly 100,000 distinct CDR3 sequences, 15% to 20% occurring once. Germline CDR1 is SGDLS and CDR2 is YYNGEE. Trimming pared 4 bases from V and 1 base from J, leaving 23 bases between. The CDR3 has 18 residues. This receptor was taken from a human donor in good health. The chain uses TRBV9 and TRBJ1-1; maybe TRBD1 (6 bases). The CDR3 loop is CASSPRATGTIPNTEAFF. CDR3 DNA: TGTGCCAGCAGCCCCCGAGCGACAGGAACGATTCCGAACACTGAAGCTTTCTTT. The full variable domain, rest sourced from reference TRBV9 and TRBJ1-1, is DSGVTQTPKHLITATGQRVTLRCSPRSGDLSVYWYQQSLDQGLQFLIQYYNGEERAKGNILERFSAQQFPDLHSELNLSSLELGDSALYFCASSPRATGTIPNTEAFFGQGTRLTVV.